Below, 31 T cell receptor beta chains from the same sample are listed, as sequenced in a study of blood T cells in healthy people across ages (dated by TCRdb to the mid-2010s). The receptor library was made with 5' RACE. The instrument given in TCRdb is Illumina HiSeq 2500. A second PCR of roughly 6 to 12 cycles was performed with a sample-barcoded 5' primer and a J-beta primer mix. TCRdb reran the public reads through fastp at Q25 and MiXCR, keeping productive beta chains. Rows merge per CDR3 protein into single entries with the most common DNA and genes. Present in this sample are roughly 680,000 distinct CDR3 sequences, roughly 20% of which were seen just once. Clones ranked in the top ten supply roughly 3.7% of the sample. The source material was blood. Source of these receptors: a man aged 65-85 years in good health.

A few counts support this clonotype. CDR3 region: CASSLDANEQFF. The CDR3 DNA follows: TGTGCCAGCAGCTTAGACGCCAATGAGCAGTTCTTC. This rearrangement joins TRBV7-2 to TRBJ2-1, with D unresolved. The germline CDR1 and CDR2 sequences are SGHTA and FQGNSA. The CDR3 spans 12 residues. Trimming cost V 1 base and J 6 bases, with 4 bases left between them. Together with reference TRBV7-2 and TRBJ2-1, the CDR3 gives the full variable domain: GAGVSQSPSNKVTEKGKDVELRCDPISGHTALYWYRQSLGQGLEFLIYFQGNSAPDKSGLPSDRFSAERTGGSVSTLTIQRTQQEDSAVYLCASSLDANEQFFGPGTRLTVL.

The CDR3 DNA sequence: TGTGCCAGCAGCAGGAGGGCCATGCCTCTGGGCTACACCTTC. Amino acids: CASSRRAMPLGYTF. The chain is built from TRBV5-6 and TRBJ1-2; the D is unclear. Trimming removed 4 bases from V and 8 bases from J, with 18 bases in between. Germline-derived CDR1 and CDR2 are SGHDT and YYEEEE. This CDR3 comprises 14 residues.

The chain has TRBV20-1 and TRBJ2-3, with TRBD2 identical over 11 bases. With 0 bases clipped from V and 2 bases from J, the junction kept 10 bases outside the gene matches. The germline V gene encodes CDR1 DFQATT and CDR2 SNEGSKA (reference sequence). The CDR3 sequence is 18 residues long. CDR3 nucleotide sequence: TGCAGTGCTAGAGACCTTAGCGGGAGGGCCCCTATCACAGATACGCAGTATTTT. It yields the protein CSARDLSGRAPITDTQYF.

This clonotype was seen once. V is TRBV20-1 and J is TRBJ2-1; D could derive from TRBD1 or TRBD2 (5 bases each). Germline CDR1 and CDR2: DFQATT and SNEGSKA (reference sequence). Trimming took 7 bases from V and 6 from J, leaving 19 bases between them. This CDR3 spans 14 amino acids. The CDR3 sequence is CSVNPGTSANEQFF. CDR3 DNA: TGCAGTGTTAATCCCGGGACCAGCGCCAATGAGCAGTTCTTC.

V is TRBV2 and J is TRBJ2-5; 14 nucleotides agree with TRBD2. The V segment lost 6 bases and the J segment 5 bases; nucleotides outside the gene matches: 5. The CDR3 is 15 residues long. Looked up from germline, CDR1 is SNHLY and CDR2 is FYNNEI. As DNA, the CDR3 is TGTGCCAGCAGGGGACTAGCGGGAGTTTCGGAGACCCAGTACTTC. Translated: CASRGLAGVSETQYF.

The gene calls are TRBV3-1 and TRBJ1-6, with unresolved D. The ends were cut back, 1 base at V and 5 bases at J, with 6 bases in the middle. The germline V gene encodes CDR1 LGHDT and CDR2 YNNKEL (reference sequence). CDR3 length equals 14 residues. The CDR3 is CASSQGLDNSPLHF. DNA for the CDR3: TGTGCCAGCAGCCAAGGTCTGGATAATTCACCCCTCCACTTT.

This chain joins TRBV27 and TRBJ2-3, with 9 bases fitting TRBD2. The CDR3 runs 15 residues. V was clipped by 5 bases and J by 6 bases; unmatched bases: 9. In germline, CDR1 is MNHEY, CDR2 SMNVEV (reference sequence). The CDR3 nucleotides are TGTGCCAGCAGTCTGGGGGGACTAGCAGGGGATACGCAGTATTTT. Translated: CASSLGGLAGDTQYF.

This clonotype was counted many times. The rearrangement joins TRBV28 to TRBJ2-7; 11 bases map to TRBD2. The V and J ends lost 8 bases and 6 bases, in that order; junction bases with no gene match: 6. The germline V gene encodes CDR1 MDHEN and CDR2 SYDVKM. The CDR3 sequence is 13 residues long. The CDR3 DNA sequence: TGTGCCAGCGTAGCGGGAGGGCTGACCGAGCAGTACTTC. Amino acid sequence: CASVAGGLTEQYF.

This clonotype was seen ten or more times. The chain couples TRBV5-1 to TRBJ2-5; 7 bases map to TRBD1. Trimming removed 0 bases from V and 2 bases from J; junction bases left unmatched: 4. The germline V gene has CDR1 SGHRS and CDR2 YFSETQ. The CDR3 sequence is 15 residues long. Here the CDR3 DNA reads TGCGCCAGCAGCTTGGATCCAGGGGGACAAGAGACCCAGTACTTC. Protein product: CASSLDPGGQETQYF.

The DNA for the CDR3 is TGCAGTGCTAGCGCCCATAACAATGAGCAGTTCTTC. This gives the protein CSASAHNNEQFF. This chain joins TRBV20-1 and TRBJ2-1; D uncertain. CDR1 is DFQATT, CDR2 SNEGSKA, per germline (reference sequence). CDR3 length equals 12 residues. V dropped 3 bases and J dropped 5 bases, with 8 bases sitting between them.

The chain links TRBV6-2 or TRBV6-3 to TRBJ2-7, with D perhaps being TRBD1 or TRBD2 (5 bases each). Germline assignment: CDR1 MNHEY and CDR2 SVGEGT. V shed 6 bases and J shed 7 bases, with 16 bases lying between them. The CDR3 runs 13 residues. CDR3 sequence reads: CASRGTSRGEQYF. CDR3 DNA: TGTGCCAGCAGAGGGACCTCCCGAGGAGAGCAGTACTTC.

This clonotype appeared many times. The V and J genes are TRBV7-2 and TRBJ2-3; the D is unclear. Germline V CDR1 and CDR2: SGHTA, FQGNSA. The CDR3 totals 14 residues. With 1 base removed from V and 0 bases from J, the gap between germline ends came to 5 bases. The CDR3, as DNA: TGTGCCAGCAGCTTAGAGACTAGCACAGATACGCAGTATTTT. It specifies CASSLETSTDTQYF.

V and J are TRBV6-5 and TRBJ2-4; no definite D call. The CDR3 contains 14 residues. V lost 4 bases, J lost 6 bases, and 13 bases lay in between. Germline CDR1 is MNHEY and CDR2 is SVGAGI. The CDR3 region is CASSWGLSANIQYF. Written as DNA, the CDR3 is TGTGCCAGCAGTTGGGGTCTCAGTGCAAACATTCAGTACTTC.

This clonotype appeared many times. The chain recombines TRBV6-1 with TRBJ2-4, with D possibly TRBD2 on 5 matching bases. V gave up 4 bases and J gave up 6 bases, with 10 bases separating them. CDR3 size: 13 residues. The germline gives CDR1 MNHNS, CDR2 SASEGT. CDR3 loop: CASSAERGNIQYF. The CDR3 nucleotides are TGTGCCAGCAGTGCAGAACGGGGAAACATTCAGTACTTC.

This clonotype occurred a few times. V and J are TRBV20-1 and TRBJ2-3; 11 bases map to TRBD2. V trimming: 3 bases; J trimming: 5 bases; junction bases outside the gene matches: 13. CDR1 and CDR2 (germline): DFQATT, SNEGSKA (reference sequence). The CDR3 extends over 17 amino acids. The CDR3 protein is CSASGLAGGSLIDTQYF. CDR3 sequence (DNA): TGCAGTGCTAGTGGGCTAGCGGGAGGTTCTCTGATAGATACGCAGTATTTT.

This chain uses TRBV29-1 with TRBJ1-1; D is undetermined. V lost 6 bases to trimming and J lost 11 bases, with 16 bases between them. CDR1 and CDR2 from the germline V gene are SQVTM and ANQGSEA. This CDR3 has 11 amino acids. The CDR3 here is CSVVGSVWAFF. The DNA of the CDR3 is TGCAGCGTAGTCGGCAGCGTCTGGGCTTTCTTT.

This chain links TRBV29-1 with TRBJ2-1, with D possibly TRBD2 on 5 matching bases. CDR3 length: 12 amino acids. Looked up from germline, CDR1 is SQVTM and CDR2 is ANQGSEA. The germline V and J ends were trimmed by 4 bases and 6 bases, with 10 bases remaining between them. As DNA, the CDR3 is TGCAGCGTTGTAAAAGCGGCCAATGAGCAGTTCTTC. This codes for CSVVKAANEQFF.

The table lists this clonotype with a few counts. This chain uses TRBV5-1 with TRBJ1-5; 8 bases agree with TRBD1. CDR3 size: 15 residues. Germline V CDR1 and CDR2: SGHRS, YFSETQ. After removal of 0 bases from V and 3 bases from J, the junction contained 2 bases not matched to a gene. The CDR3 spells CASSLEGQDNQPQHF. The CDR3 DNA is TGCGCCAGCAGCTTGGAGGGACAGGACAATCAGCCCCAGCATTTT.

This sequence joins TRBV6-2 or TRBV6-3 and TRBJ1-4; TRBD1 agrees at 7 bases. The junction had 4 bases not matched to a gene; V was cut back by 8 bases and J by 4 bases. CDR1 is MNHEY and CDR2 is SVGEGT in the germline V gene. The CDR3 loop spans 13 amino acids. The CDR3 nucleotides are TGTGCCAGCGCCGGGACAGTTAATGAAAAACTGTTTTTT. It codes for CASAGTVNEKLFF.

In this sample, this clonotype turned up a few times. This chain links TRBV6-2 or TRBV6-3 with TRBJ2-7; TRBD2 aligns across 9 bases. Germline V gives CDR1 MNHEY, CDR2 SVGEGT. J lost 1 base, V lost 0 bases, and 4 bases had no gene match. CDR3 size: 16 residues. CDR3 bases: TGTGCCAGCAGTTACTCTCCTAGCGGGGTTTCCTACGAGCAGTACTTC. Translated: CASSYSPSGVSYEQYF.

Note on this clonotype: At one end the junction does not follow the germline gene, possibly because of a read error. Here the CDR3 reads CASTTERADTEYF. CDR3 sequence (DNA): TGTGCCAGCACGACAGAGCGGGCAGATACGGAGTATTTT. The chain employs TRBV12-3 or TRBV12-4 and TRBJ2-3; the D gene is possibly TRBD2 (6 bases). The CDR3 has 13 amino acids.

This clonotype showed up just a few times. V is TRBV4-2 and J is TRBJ2-5; D might be TRBD2 (5 bases). The J call is in doubt because the DNA end fits TRBJ2-7 better. Germline V gene sequence: CDR1 LGHNA, CDR2 YNFKEQ. The CDR3 sequence is 17 residues long. CDR3 DNA: TGTGCCAGCAGCCAATCCGTGGACTCCCTAGGGTCCTACGAGCAGTACTTC. Amino acids: CASSQSVDSLGSYEQYF.

This clonotype was counted between two and nine times. The CDR3 DNA is TGTGCCAGCAGTTCCGGTGACAGGGCAGATACGCAGTATTTT. Residues: CASSSGDRADTQYF. The chain carries TRBV7-6 and TRBJ2-3, with TRBD1 matching over 7 bases. Germline V gene lookup returns CDR1 SGHVS and CDR2 FNYEAQ. The CDR3 has 14 residues. V trimming: 6 bases; J trimming: 4 bases; junction bases outside the gene matches: 7.

This clonotype has a handful of counts. This chain links TRBV9 with TRBJ2-5; D might be TRBD1 (6 bases). TRBJ2-1 explains the end of the DNA better; the J call may be wrong. This CDR3 contains 11 residues. Germline loops: CDR1 SGDLS, CDR2 YYNGEE. Here the CDR3 DNA reads TGTGCCAGCAGCGAGGGGGATGAGCAGTTCTTC. Translation gives CASSEGDEQFF.

The rearrangement joins TRBV30 to TRBJ2-6; 8 nucleotides align to TRBD1. Germline V lookup: CDR1 GTSNPN, CDR2 SVGIG (reference sequence). There are 15 residues in the CDR3. V was pared by 5 bases and J by 0 bases, with 3 bases of the junction left unmatched. CDR3 residues: CAWDTGGSGANVLTF. The CDR3, as DNA: TGTGCCTGGGACACAGGGGGCTCTGGGGCCAACGTCCTGACTTTC.

The gene calls are TRBV20-1 and TRBJ1-5, with a tentative D call TRBD1 (5 bases). In germline, CDR1 is DFQATT, CDR2 SNEGSKA (reference sequence). The V gene lost 5 bases and the J gene lost 1 base, with 15 bases spanning the gap. The CDR3 is 15 amino acids. The CDR3 here is CSAAPYGGSNQPQHF. The CDR3 DNA is TGCAGTGCTGCCCCATACGGGGGGAGCAATCAGCCCCAGCATTTT.

The chain recombines TRBV20-1 with TRBJ2-1; TRBD1 or TRBD2 may be the D gene (5 bases each). Germline values: CDR1 DFQATT, CDR2 SNEGSKA (reference sequence). The ends were cut back, 6 bases at V and 7 bases at J, with 22 bases in the middle. The CDR3 loop spans 15 amino acids. DNA of the CDR3: TGCAGTGCCCCTCTTGGGGGAGTGGGCCCAAATGAGCAGTTCTTC. Residues: CSAPLGGVGPNEQFF.

The V gene is TRBV4-3, the J gene TRBJ2-7, with 13 bases identical to TRBD2. J gave up 9 bases and V 0 bases, and 5 bases lay outside the gene matches. CDR1 is LGHNA, CDR2 YSLEER, per germline. The CDR3 has 15 residues. In nucleotides, the CDR3 is TGCGCCAGCAGCCAAGATCTACTAGCGGGAGGGCCGCAGTACTTC. Amino acids: CASSQDLLAGGPQYF.

This clonotype was detected a few times. The CDR3 DNA reads TGCAGTGCTAGAGATCTCGGGGAGGACATTCAGTACTTC. Its protein product is CSARDLGEDIQYF. This chain connects TRBV20-1 to TRBJ2-4; a possible D gene is TRBD2 (6 bases). This CDR3 has 13 residues. The germline V and J ends were trimmed by 0 bases and 8 bases, with 11 bases remaining between them. Germline values: CDR1 DFQATT, CDR2 SNEGSKA (reference sequence).

The chain joins TRBV12-3 or TRBV12-4 to TRBJ1-6; D possibly corresponds to TRBD1 (5 bases). Trimming removed 4 bases at V and 3 bases at J, with 7 bases between. There are 14 residues in the CDR3. The CDR3 sequence is CASSSQVYNSPLHF. DNA of the CDR3: TGTGCCAGCAGTTCACAGGTCTATAATTCACCCCTCCACTTT.

This sequence joins TRBV5-5 and TRBJ1-2, with 9 bases matching TRBD1. The CDR3 is 15 amino acids. CDR1 is SGHKS, CDR2 YYEKEE, per germline (reference sequence). The V and J ends lost 3 bases and 6 bases, in that order; junction bases with no gene match: 9. The CDR3 DNA sequence: TGTGCCAGCAGCTCCCAGACAGGGGGAAGGGATGGCTACACCTTC. It is translated as CASSSQTGGRDGYTF.